In this sample, the clone carrying this T cell receptor (beta chain) turned up many times. The antigen remains unidentified. These data originate in a study of metastatic and nonmetastatic thyroid tumors. Study at large: For malignant and benign thyroid patients, tumor or nodule tissue and blood were the sources whose repertoires were compared.

Germline values: CDR1 SGHTA, CDR2 FQGTGA. The V gene lost 1 base and the J gene lost 0 bases, with 7 bases spanning the gap. The CDR3 sequence is 15 residues long. Notes on the study in general: Benign nodules reportedly had significantly lower TCR beta diversity than malignant thyroid tumors in blood and tumor.

Under the authors' procedure: A classifier of distant metastasis in papillary thyroid cancer was built from CDR3 differences (across clinicopathological groups). TCRdb used MiXCR to call clones anew from the PCR reads. The V and J calls, along with clone size, are taken from TCRdb and not from the paper's own processing. The top ten clones hold 10% to 12% of a sample with 91,000 or so clones, more than 9.5% of them seen once. All patients were untreated before thyroid surgery. The sequence was obtained from a female donor with papillary thyroid cancer or a benign thyroid nodule (not recorded which). Some clones in this sample may be carry-over from other donors' samples. Material: blood. This chain uses TRBV7-3 with TRBJ2-1; a possible D gene is TRBD2 (5 bases). In DNA form, the CDR3 reads TGTGCCAGCAGCTTAATGGGGAGCTCCTACAATGAGCAGTTCTTC. Translation: CASSLMGSSYNEQFF.